The 2 T cell receptor beta chains given below trace back to one sample, sequenced in a study of cytomegalovirus exposure and HLA in healthy donors. Clones were sequenced by immunoSEQ multiplex PCR, and TCRdb holds only the in-frame ones, with some missing. Of 90,000 to 100,000 clones in the sample, 90% to 95% are singletons; the top ten hold about 1.1%. Sequenced input: PBMCs. Receptors were obtained from a woman aged 25 to 45 in good health and CMV-seropositive.

In nucleotides, the CDR3 is TGCGCCAGCAGCCAATTTAGCGGGAGGGCCATCAGCGAGCAGTACTTC. Residues: CASSQFSGRAISEQYF. The chain is built from TRBV4-3 and TRBJ2-7; 11 bases map to TRBD2. Trimming removed 2 bases from V and 6 bases from J; junction bases left unmatched: 9. The CDR3 runs to 16 residues. CDR1 is LGHNA and CDR2 is YSLEER in the germline V gene.

The chain recombines TRBV28 with TRBJ2-7, with 9 bases fitting TRBD2. Germline trimming cut 5 bases from V and 6 bases from J; bases unmatched to any gene: 17. Germline V gene lookup returns CDR1 MDHEN and CDR2 SYDVKM. The CDR3 contains 17 residues. Written as DNA, the CDR3 is TGTGCCAGCAGTCCAATCAAGTGGGCTAGCGGGATGGGCGAGCAGTACTTC. Translated: CASSPIKWASGMGEQYF.